The 20 T cell receptor beta chains below all came from one sample that was sequenced in a study of T cell responses to AZD1222 COVID-19 vaccine. TCRdb's table, derived via immunoSEQ multiplex PCR, lists solely in-frame clones and lacks some. Of 98,000 or so clones listed, 93% are singletons. The sample in question was peripheral blood, obtained on day 0 of AZD1222 vaccination. These receptors came from an adult in good health.

The chain carries TRBV7-9 and TRBJ2-1, with 7 positions matching TRBD2. The junction had 5 bases not matched to a gene; V was cut back by 1 base and J by 2 bases. CDR3 length: 16 amino acids. The germline gives CDR1 SEHNR, CDR2 FQNEAQ (reference sequence). The CDR3 sequence is CASSLGGLAAYNEQFF. In DNA, the CDR3 is TGTGCCAGCAGCTTAGGCGGTCTAGCGGCCTACAATGAGCAGTTCTTC.

V and J are TRBV7-2 and TRBJ2-7, with 10 bases fitting TRBD2. The CDR3 covers 15 residues. CDR1 and CDR2 (germline): SGHTA, FQGNSA. The V gene end was trimmed by 5 bases and the J gene end by 2 bases; junction bases not matched to a gene: 6. The CDR3 protein is CASSINSGGTYEQYF. DNA of the CDR3: TGTGCCAGCAGCATAAATAGCGGGGGGACCTACGAGCAGTACTTC.

The J gene is TRBJ2-7, the V gene TRBV2; D unresolved. CDR3 length equals 14 residues. Trimming removed 3 bases from V and 1 base from J, with 10 bases in between. Germline V gene sequence: CDR1 SNHLY, CDR2 FYNNEI. CDR3 in DNA: TGTGCCAGCAGTGACAGGACGGGTTCCTACGAGCAGTACTTC. Translated: CASSDRTGSYEQYF.

The V call is TRBV19, the J call TRBJ2-1; D is ambiguous. Germline CDR1 LNHDA, CDR2 SQIVND (reference sequence). The V gene lost 7 bases and the J gene lost 5 bases, with 12 bases spanning the gap. The CDR3 has 13 residues. DNA of the CDR3: TGTGCCAGTACTTCGTACCGAGACAATGAGCAGTTCTTC. It codes for CASTSYRDNEQFF.

The chain uses TRBV19 and TRBJ2-7; the D gene is possibly TRBD1 (6 bases). V was shortened by 7 bases and J by 3 bases, with 13 bases between the two germline ends. CDR1 and CDR2 from the germline V gene are LNHDA and SQIVND (reference sequence). This CDR3 region has 13 residues. The CDR3 protein is CASTDSDSYEQYF. The CDR3, as DNA: TGTGCCAGTACCGATTCGGACAGCTACGAGCAGTACTTC.

The chain joins TRBV28 to TRBJ1-4, with a tentative D call TRBD1 (6 bases). V was trimmed by 8 bases and J by 5 bases, leaving 15 bases between them. The CDR3 covers 14 residues. Germline V gene sequence: CDR1 MDHEN, CDR2 SYDVKM. The CDR3 DNA reads TGTGCCAGCGGGGGCGGGACAAACAATGAAAAACTGTTTTTT. It encodes CASGGGTNNEKLFF.

V is TRBV9 and J is TRBJ2-1; TRBD2 matches 7 bases. Trimming at V came to 7 bases and at J to 8 bases, leaving 9 bases not matched to a gene. The CDR3 loop spans 13 amino acids. Germline values: CDR1 SGDLS, CDR2 YYNGEE. The CDR3: CASSLARGYEQFF. The CDR3, as DNA: TGTGCCAGCTCACTAGCGCGAGGGTATGAGCAGTTCTTC.

This clone was found once. This sequence joins TRBV14 and TRBJ2-3; the match to TRBD2 covers 9 bases. J lost 0 bases, V lost 5 bases, and 15 bases had no gene match. The CDR3 sequence is 19 residues long. CDR1 SGHDN and CDR2 FVKESK come from the germline V gene. CDR3 region: CASSSPGLAEGSSTDTQYF. The CDR3 bases are TGTGCCAGCAGCTCTCCGGGACTAGCAGAAGGCTCGAGCACAGATACGCAGTATTTT.

This clone was found once. This chain connects TRBV10-3 to TRBJ2-7, with 8 positions matching TRBD1. CDR1 is ENHRY and CDR2 is SYGVKD in the germline V gene. This CDR3 spans 15 amino acids. V dropped 3 bases and J dropped 3; count of bases not matched to a gene: 7. CDR3 loop: CAISEWQGAIYEQYF. The CDR3 nucleotides are TGTGCCATCAGTGAATGGCAGGGGGCGATCTACGAGCAGTACTTC.

The J gene is TRBJ2-3, the V gene TRBV5-8, with no clear D. This CDR3 has 11 residues. The V end was cut by 4 bases, the J end by 3 bases, with 3 bases between. Germline V lookup: CDR1 SGHTS, CDR2 YDEGEE. This CDR3 is CASSTTDTQYF. CDR3 bases: TGTGCCAGCAGCACAACAGATACGCAGTATTTT.

The chain uses TRBV5-5 and TRBJ1-2; no reliable D call. CDR1 SGHKS and CDR2 YYEKEE come from the germline V gene (reference sequence). The CDR3 loop spans 15 amino acids. V lost 4 bases to trimming and J lost 4 bases, with 17 bases between them. The CDR3 region has the DNA TGTGCCAGCAGCGTAGAACCTTTATCCCTCTATGGCTACACCTTC. Translating gives CASSVEPLSLYGYTF.

The V gene is TRBV19, the J gene TRBJ1-6; tentative D call: TRBD1 (5 bases). From germline, CDR1 is LNHDA and CDR2 SQIVND (reference sequence). V lost 7 bases, J lost 0 bases, and 10 bases lay in between. The CDR3 length is 15 residues. As DNA, the CDR3 is TGTGCCAGTACGGCAGGGAGCTCCTATAATTCACCCCTCCACTTT. This translates into CASTAGSSYNSPLHF.

The chain uses TRBV12-3 or TRBV12-4 and TRBJ2-1, with D perhaps matching TRBD1 or TRBD2 (6 bases each). This CDR3 is 12 amino acids long. V lost 6 bases to trimming and J lost 7 bases, with 10 bases between them. The CDR3 bases are TGTGCCAGCAGCCTAGGGGGGAATGAGCAGTTCTTC. This translates into CASSLGGNEQFF.

The rearrangement uses TRBV19 and TRBJ2-3, with D perhaps matching TRBD1 (5 bases). This CDR3 comprises 15 residues. The germline V gene has CDR1 LNHDA and CDR2 SQIVND (reference sequence). V lost 6 bases and J 1 base, leaving 14 bases between the germline ends. The CDR3 nucleotides are TGTGCCAGTAGAAGTAGGGGTTCGGGCACAGATACGCAGTATTTT. Encoded protein: CASRSRGSGTDTQYF.

As DNA, the CDR3 is TGTGCCAGCTGCCGGACAGGCGAGACCCAGTACTTC. It specifies CASCRTGETQYF. The chain combines TRBV27 with TRBJ2-5, with 7 bases identical to TRBD1. Germline CDR1 MNHEY, CDR2 SMNVEV (reference sequence). The V gene end was trimmed by 8 bases and the J gene end by 5 bases; junction bases not matched to a gene: 5. The CDR3 extends over 12 amino acids.

The chain uses TRBV5-5 and TRBJ1-5; the D is unclear. V lost 4 bases and J lost 2, with 19 bases in between. The CDR3 covers 17 residues. The V gene's germline CDR1 is SGHKS and CDR2 YYEKEE (reference sequence). CDR3 residues: CASSRYPSSGGNQPQHF. CDR3 in DNA: TGTGCCAGCAGCCGTTACCCAAGTAGCGGGGGCAATCAGCCCCAGCATTTT.

The chain combines TRBV9 with TRBJ2-7; 9 bases match TRBD1. Germline CDR1 and CDR2: SGDLS and YYNGEE. The CDR3 totals 15 residues. The trim removed 4 bases at V and 4 bases at J, leaving 9 bases unmatched. CDR3 amino acids: CASSTTGTGRYEQYF. The CDR3 DNA sequence: TGTGCCAGCAGCACAACCGGGACAGGGCGGTACGAGCAGTACTTC.

As DNA, the CDR3 is TGTGCCAGCAGCCAACCCGACCGGTTGTTTGGCGCTTTCTTT. This encodes CASSQPDRLFGAFF. The chain uses TRBV3-1 (or the pseudogene TRBV3-2) and TRBJ1-1; D remains ambiguous. The CDR3 has 14 residues. V lost 2 bases, J lost 11 bases, and 18 bases lay in between. CDR1 and CDR2 from the germline V gene are LGHDT and YNNKEL (reference sequence).

About this clone: A junction end diverges from the germline sequence, so it may reflect a read error. The rearrangement links TRBV25-1 to TRBJ2-1; tentatively, D is TRBD1 (5 bases). This CDR3 comprises 15 residues. The germline gives CDR1 MGHDK, CDR2 SYGVNS. The CDR3 DNA reads TGTGCCAGCAGTGAGAGCAGGGCAGCCAACAATAAGCAGTTCTTC. Amino acids: CASSESRAANNKQFF.

The chain employs TRBV27 and TRBJ2-3; no clear D gene. CDR1 is MNHEY and CDR2 is SMNVEV in the germline V gene (reference sequence). V dropped 4 bases and J dropped 6 bases, with 8 bases sitting between them. CDR3 length: 12 amino acids. As DNA, the CDR3 is TGTGCCAGCAGTTCGGACGCCGATACGCAGTATTTT. It is translated as CASSSDADTQYF.